This T cell receptor beta chain originates from a study of Graves' ophthalmopathy and Graves' hyperthyroidism. Per the germline V gene, CDR1 is MNHNS and CDR2 is SASEGT. V was pared by 2 bases and J by 10 bases, with 12 bases between. The CDR3 totals 14 residues. For repertoire sequencing, the TCR beta CDR3 regions were amplified from RNA transcripts. A first-round RT-PCR used HTBI primers, followed by a second-round multiplex PCR. Each CDR3 protein is one row after TCRdb ran MiXCR on the multiplex PCR reads. The data hold roughly 230,000 distinct CDR3 sequences, with 20% to 25% observed a single time.

V usage is TRBV6-1 and J usage is TRBJ1-6; no definite D call. The specimen sequenced was peripheral blood. The receptor comes from a woman in her forties or fifties with Graves' ophthalmopathy. Here the CDR3 reads CASSELGMRSPLHF. CDR3 coding DNA: TGTGCCAGCAGTGAATTAGGAATGCGGTCACCCCTCCACTTT.